A single sample gave rise to the 29 T cell receptor beta chains below, sequenced in a study of shared clonotypes between healthy human individuals. The naive CD8 fraction comprised CD45RO-negative cells positively selected for CCR7 and excluded terminally differentiated effector memory CD45RA+ cells. Profiling relied on immunoSEQ multiplex PCR, and the TCRdb table lists in-frame clones only, not all of them. The sample shows 560,000 or so clones, around 96% of them seen only once. The sample comprised naive CD8+ T cells sorted from blood. The source of these receptors is a young woman in good health.

This clone was observed once. The rearrangement joins TRBV27 to TRBJ2-1, with 12 bases aligning to TRBD2. In germline, CDR1 is MNHEY, CDR2 SMNVEV (reference sequence). V was pared by 9 bases and J by 5 bases, with 14 bases of the junction left unmatched. The CDR3 length is 17 residues. The CDR3 sequence: CASASGRAFYLNNEQFF. In DNA, the CDR3 is TGTGCCAGTGCTAGCGGGAGGGCCTTCTATCTAAACAATGAGCAGTTCTTC.

The chain couples TRBV10-3 to TRBJ1-3; D is uncertain. V was cut by 5 bases and J by 0 bases, with 5 bases left in between. The CDR3 has 13 amino acids. Germline CDR1 is ENHRY and CDR2 is SYGVKD. The CDR3 region is CAISPDSGNTIYF. The CDR3 coding sequence is TGTGCCATCAGTCCGGACTCTGGAAACACCATATATTTT.

This clone occurred once. The junction departs from the called germline gene at one end, perhaps through a read error. This sequence joins TRBV25-1 and TRBJ2-5; D not resolved. This CDR3 has 11 residues. Germline lookup yields CDR1 MGHDK and CDR2 SYGVNS. The CDR3, as DNA: TGTGCCAGCACTGAAGCGGAGACCCAGTACTTC. Its protein product is CASTEAETQYF.

The chain joins TRBV5-1 to TRBJ1-2; 7 bases agree with TRBD1. With 4 bases clipped from V and 6 bases from J, the junction kept 6 bases outside the gene matches. CDR1 is SGHRS, CDR2 YFSETQ, per germline. The CDR3 runs to 13 residues. The CDR3: CASSLGQPDGYTF. In DNA form, the CDR3 reads TGCGCCAGCAGCCTGGGACAGCCCGATGGCTACACCTTC.

This chain connects TRBV28 to TRBJ2-6; TRBD1 matches at 8 bases. CDR1 MDHEN and CDR2 SYDVKM come from the germline V gene. The ends lost 6 bases at V and 1 base at J; junction bases unmatched: 8. This CDR3 is 17 amino acids long. CDR3 sequence (DNA): TGTGCCAGCAGACTACAGGGGGTAACATCTGGGGCCAACGTCCTGACTTTC. This translates into CASRLQGVTSGANVLTF.

The gene calls are TRBV6-4 and TRBJ2-1; 11 bases agree with TRBD2. Germline trimming cut 7 bases from V and 6 bases from J; bases unmatched to any gene: 5. CDR3 length: 14 residues. Germline CDR1 reads MRHNA; CDR2 reads SNTAGT. The CDR3 DNA is TGTGCCAGCACCGGACTAGCGGGTCTCAATGAGCAGTTCTTC. As protein: CASTGLAGLNEQFF.

This chain uses TRBV27 with TRBJ2-3, with a possible D match to TRBD2 (5 bases). The germline V and J ends were trimmed by 2 bases and 5 bases, with 14 bases remaining between them. This CDR3 comprises 15 residues. Germline V gives CDR1 MNHEY, CDR2 SMNVEV (reference sequence). The CDR3 bases are TGTGCCAGCAGTTTAGAATTGGGAGTGATAGATACGCAGTATTTT. It translates to CASSLELGVIDTQYF.

The chain uses TRBV6-5 and TRBJ2-5, with TRBD1 matching over 7 bases. The J call may be wrong; the DNA end is better matched by TRBJ2-7. CDR3 length: 14 amino acids. Germline V lookup: CDR1 MNHEY, CDR2 SVGAGI. In DNA, the CDR3 is TGTGCCAGCAGTTACAGGGGGCTCTCCTACGAGCAGTACTTC. Its translation: CASSYRGLSYEQYF.

The V and J genes are TRBV7-8 and TRBJ2-5; unclear D gene. The germline gives CDR1 SGHVS, CDR2 FQNEAQ. Trimming took 5 bases from V and 5 from J, leaving 15 bases between them. The CDR3 has 14 residues. As DNA, the CDR3 is TGTGCCAGCAGCCTTATGGGCCCCCGGGAGACCCAGTACTTC. Its translation: CASSLMGPRETQYF. Together with reference TRBV7-8 and TRBJ2-5, the CDR3 gives the full variable domain: GAGVSQSPRYKVAKRGQDVALRCDPISGHVSLFWYQQALGQGPEFLTYFQNEAQLDKSGLPSDRFFAERPEGSVSTLKIQRTQQEDSAVYLCASSLMGPRETQYFGPGTRLLVL.

V is TRBV27 and J is TRBJ1-2; no clear D. The CDR3 extends over 16 amino acids. The V and J ends lost 4 bases and 8 bases respectively, with 23 bases between them. Germline CDR1 MNHEY, CDR2 SMNVEV (reference sequence). Here the CDR3 reads CASSSSVPRGTWGYTF. The CDR3, as DNA: TGTGCCAGCAGTTCCTCTGTCCCCCGCGGAACCTGGGGCTACACCTTC.

This chain joins TRBV21-1 and TRBJ1-2; TRBD1 is taken as the D call from the table, unchecked against the DNA. TRBV21-1 constitutes a pseudogene. The CDR3 is 12 amino acids. The CDR3 reads CARRTGNYGYTF. The CDR3 bases are TGTGCCAGAAGAACAGGGAACTATGGCTACACCTTC.

The V and J genes are TRBV5-8 and TRBJ2-7; 8 positions agree with TRBD2. This CDR3 region has 17 residues. Germline V CDR1 and CDR2: SGHTS, YDEGEE. V gave up 4 bases and J gave up 3 bases; unmatched junction bases: 15. CDR3 DNA: TGTGCCAGCAGCCAAGATCTCCAGCAGCGGGGGTACTACGAGCAGTACTTC. Translation gives CASSQDLQQRGYYEQYF. The whole variable domain, filled in from reference TRBV5-8 and TRBJ2-7, reads EAGVTQSPTHLIKTRGQQATLRCSPISGHTSVYWYQQALGLGLQFLLWYDEGEERNRGNFPPRFSGRQFPNYSSELNVNALELEDSALYLCASSQDLQQRGYYEQYFGPGTRLTVT.

V gene TRBV9 combines with J gene TRBJ2-7, with TRBD2 matching over 8 bases. The CDR3 contains 14 residues. The germline V gene encodes CDR1 SGDLS and CDR2 YYNGEE. V dropped 1 base and J dropped 5; count of bases not matched to a gene: 5. CDR3 sequence (DNA): TGTGCCAGCAGCGTATCAGCGGGAGCCAACGAGCAGTACTTC. Amino acids: CASSVSAGANEQYF.

This sequence joins TRBV13 and TRBJ2-1, with D maybe TRBD2 (6 bases). Germline CDR1 is PRHDT and CDR2 is FYEKMQ (reference sequence). The CDR3 runs 16 residues. V lost 6 bases to trimming and J lost 7 bases, with 22 bases between them. The chain's CDR3 is CASSPTLAVLGNEQFF. The CDR3 DNA follows: TGTGCCAGCAGTCCGACCTTAGCGGTCTTGGGGAATGAGCAGTTCTTC. Together with reference TRBV13 and TRBJ2-1, the CDR3 gives the full variable domain: AAGVIQSPRHLIKEKRETATLKCYPIPRHDTVYWYQQGPGQDPQFLISFYEKMQSDKGSIPDRFSAQQFSDYHSELNMSSLELGDSALYFCASSPTLAVLGNEQFFGPGTRLTVL.

This chain joins TRBV7-6 and TRBJ2-1, with D possibly matching TRBD2 (6 bases). This CDR3 is 14 amino acids long. V lost 5 bases and J 3 bases, leaving 11 bases between the germline ends. Per the germline V gene, CDR1 is SGHVS and CDR2 is FNYEAQ. The CDR3 DNA is TGTGCCAGCAGCGATAGCGGTCTCTACAATGAGCAGTTCTTC. Translation: CASSDSGLYNEQFF.

The chain joins TRBV2 to TRBJ2-1; weak D call: TRBD1 (6 bases). CDR1 is SNHLY, CDR2 FYNNEI, per germline. The CDR3 runs to 15 residues. The V end was cut by 1 base, the J end by 8 bases, with 15 bases between. CDR3 sequence: CASSEEGQAAYEQFF. The DNA for the CDR3 is TGTGCCAGCAGTGAAGAGGGACAAGCGGCCTATGAGCAGTTCTTC.

As DNA, the CDR3 is TGCGCCAGCAGCTTGGATTCCGGGACTACCACCTACGAGCAGTACTTC. This translates into CASSLDSGTTTYEQYF. V and J are TRBV5-1 and TRBJ2-7; the match to TRBD2 covers 7 bases. This CDR3 contains 16 residues. V shed 0 bases and J 2 bases; nucleotides not matched to a gene: 8. Germline lookup yields CDR1 SGHRS and CDR2 YFSETQ.

The chain carries TRBV5-6 and TRBJ1-2; TRBD1 might be the D (5 bases). The V end lost 4 bases, the J end lost 4 bases, and 20 bases lay between the germline ends. This CDR3 contains 16 residues. Germline values: CDR1 SGHDT, CDR2 YYEEEE. This CDR3 is CASSPGLSQSFYGYTF. The CDR3 DNA sequence: TGTGCCAGCAGCCCGGGACTGTCGCAGTCGTTCTATGGCTACACCTTC.

This clone appeared once. The V gene is TRBV9, the J gene TRBJ2-1; D gene unclear. The CDR3 contains 14 residues. Germline V gene sequence: CDR1 SGDLS, CDR2 YYNGEE. The V gene lost 0 bases and the J gene lost 4 bases, with 8 bases spanning the gap. In DNA form, the CDR3 reads TGTGCCAGCAGCGTAGGGGCTTCATACAATGAGCAGTTCTTC. This gives the protein CASSVGASYNEQFF.

The chain has TRBV2 and TRBJ1-2; D unclear. The CDR3 totals 11 residues. V was shortened by 7 bases and J by 3 bases, with 6 bases between the two germline ends. Germline CDR1 reads SNHLY; CDR2 reads FYNNEI. The CDR3 spells CASKEDYGYTF. CDR3 in DNA: TGTGCCAGCAAGGAGGACTATGGCTACACCTTC.

In its sample, this clone was seen once. The CDR3 sequence is CASSVRAGGNEQFF. The CDR3 coding sequence is TGTGCCAGCAGCGTTAGAGCGGGAGGGAATGAGCAGTTCTTC. The chain carries TRBV9 and TRBJ2-1, with 10 bases identical to TRBD2. J gave up 7 bases and V 2 bases, and 3 bases lay outside the gene matches. The CDR3 totals 14 residues. Germline CDR1 is SGDLS and CDR2 is YYNGEE.

The V and J genes are TRBV14 and TRBJ2-5; weak D call: TRBD2 (6 bases). V was cut by 3 bases and J by 5 bases, with 13 bases left in between. This CDR3 spans 14 amino acids. Germline loops: CDR1 SGHDN, CDR2 FVKESK. The CDR3 DNA follows: TGTGCCAGCAGCCAGAGACGGGAGTGGGAGACCCAGTACTTC. Protein sequence: CASSQRREWETQYF.

The gene calls are TRBV27 and TRBJ2-3, with a tentative D call TRBD2 (6 bases). The length of the CDR3 is 17 residues. Trimming shortened V by 5 bases and J by 0 bases, and 18 bases separated the two germline ends. Germline V gives CDR1 MNHEY, CDR2 SMNVEV (reference sequence). CDR3 sequence (DNA): TGTGCCAGCAGTGGGACGGGTGGGAGGTCTAGCACAGATACGCAGTATTTT. Translation: CASSGTGGRSSTDTQYF.

V gene TRBV5-1 combines with J gene TRBJ2-7, with D uncertain. V shed 3 bases and J shed 3 bases, with 10 bases lying between them. This CDR3 is 13 amino acids long. Germline V gene data show CDR1 as SGHRS and CDR2 as YFSETQ. CDR3 DNA sequence: TGCGCCAGCAGCTCAAGGAAGGTCTACGAGCAGTACTTC. Translation gives CASSSRKVYEQYF.

This chain joins TRBV7-9 and TRBJ2-1; 7 nucleotides agree with TRBD1. The V and J ends lost 6 bases and 1 base, in that order; junction bases with no gene match: 6. The CDR3 has 15 amino acids. Germline assignment: CDR1 SEHNR and CDR2 FQNEAQ (reference sequence). The CDR3 DNA is TGTGCCAGCAGTCAGGGGGACGCGTCCTACAATGAGCAGTTCTTC. It codes for CASSQGDASYNEQFF.

This chain's CDR3 is CASSLAESETQYF. Written as DNA, the CDR3 is TGTGCCAGCAGCTTGGCCGAGTCGGAGACCCAGTACTTC. The chain employs TRBV5-4 and TRBJ2-5; D is ambiguous. V shed 0 bases and J shed 5 bases, with 8 bases lying between them. The CDR3 is 13 residues long. Germline V gene lookup returns CDR1 SGHNT and CDR2 YYREEE (reference sequence).

The chain couples TRBV27 to TRBJ2-1; D is perhaps TRBD2 (6 bases). This CDR3 region has 16 residues. V lost 2 bases to trimming and J lost 9 bases, with 20 bases between them. In germline, CDR1 is MNHEY, CDR2 SMNVEV (reference sequence). The CDR3 nucleotides are TGTGCCAGCAGTTTAGCAGCCGGGACTGCGCACTCTGAGCAGTTCTTC. Its translation: CASSLAAGTAHSEQFF.

V is TRBV27 and J is TRBJ2-2; D ambiguous. This CDR3 is built from 14 residues. Deletions cut 3 bases from V and 6 bases from J, with 11 bases between. Germline-derived CDR1 and CDR2 are MNHEY and SMNVEV (reference sequence). The CDR3 DNA reads TGTGCCAGCAGTTTCGCCGGAGAGTCCGGGGAGCTGTTTTTT. Protein product: CASSFAGESGELFF.

The chain combines TRBV29-1 with TRBJ2-1; the D gene is possibly TRBD2 (5 bases). Germline V gene lookup returns CDR1 SQVTM and CDR2 ANQGSEA. The V and J ends lost 7 bases and 1 base respectively, with 8 bases between them. CDR3 size: 12 residues. The CDR3 loop reads CSADFSYNEQFF. As DNA, the CDR3 is TGCAGCGCGGACTTTTCCTACAATGAGCAGTTCTTC.